This T cell receptor (beta chain) stems from a study of response to subunit inactivated influenza vaccine. The J segment lost 8 bases and the V segment lost 4 bases, leaving 5 bases of the junction unmatched. The CDR3 length is 13 residues. The germline CDR1 and CDR2 sequences are DFQATT and SNEGSKA (reference sequence). TCRdb reprocessed the RT-PCR reads via MiXCR and lists one record per CDR3 protein. The sample contains about 480,000 distinct CDR3 sequences, over 25% of which appear only once. The receptor's source is a man between 45 and 60 years old who received an inactivated influenza vaccine. The chain links TRBV20-1 to TRBJ2-1; 10 positions agree with TRBD2. The sequencing here drew on CD4+ T cells sorted from PBMCs, taken less than 6 days after vaccination. CDR3 in amino acids: CSAKSSGGDEQFF. Written as DNA, the CDR3 is TGCAGTGCTAAATCTAGCGGGGGTGATGAGCAGTTCTTC.